These 3 T cell receptor beta chains originate from one sample sequenced in a study of blood T cell repertoires in COVID-19. Generated by immunoSEQ multiplex PCR, the TCRdb table keeps only in-frame clones and is missing some. The data contain some 80,000 clones, 60% to 85% of them singletons. The specimen was peripheral blood. The receptors shown here come from a human donor in a cohort sampled during active COVID-19.

V gene TRBV9 combines with J gene TRBJ2-1, with TRBD2 identical over 14 bases. The junction had 12 bases not matched to a gene; V was cut back by 0 bases and J by 7 bases. Germline assignment: CDR1 SGDLS and CDR2 YYNGEE. The CDR3 runs to 19 residues. CDR3 nucleotides: TGTGCCAGCAGCGTAGAGAGGACTAGCGGGGGGCACCCCGGGAATGAGCAGTTCTTC. Its protein product is CASSVERTSGGHPGNEQFF.

This clone appeared a few times. The chain uses TRBV3-1 (or the pseudogene TRBV3-2) and TRBJ1-2, with 7 bases lining up with TRBD1. In germline, CDR1 is LGHDT, CDR2 YNNKEL (reference sequence). The V gene end was trimmed by 4 bases and the J gene end by 8 bases; junction bases not matched to a gene: 13. This CDR3 is 15 amino acids long. The CDR3 coding sequence is TGTGCCAGCAGCCTCGCGGGGACAGTGTTAAACGGCTACACCTTC. Protein sequence: CASSLAGTVLNGYTF.

This clone showed up just a few times. The V gene is TRBV6-2 or TRBV6-3, the J gene TRBJ2-3; 10 positions agree with TRBD2. Germline CDR1 is MNHEY and CDR2 is SVGEGT. The CDR3 loop spans 15 amino acids. Unmatched junction bases numbered 3, after V lost 6 bases and J lost 0 bases. The CDR3 DNA reads TGTGCCAGCAGCTCGACTAGCGGGAGCACAGATACGCAGTATTTT. It translates to CASSSTSGSTDTQYF.